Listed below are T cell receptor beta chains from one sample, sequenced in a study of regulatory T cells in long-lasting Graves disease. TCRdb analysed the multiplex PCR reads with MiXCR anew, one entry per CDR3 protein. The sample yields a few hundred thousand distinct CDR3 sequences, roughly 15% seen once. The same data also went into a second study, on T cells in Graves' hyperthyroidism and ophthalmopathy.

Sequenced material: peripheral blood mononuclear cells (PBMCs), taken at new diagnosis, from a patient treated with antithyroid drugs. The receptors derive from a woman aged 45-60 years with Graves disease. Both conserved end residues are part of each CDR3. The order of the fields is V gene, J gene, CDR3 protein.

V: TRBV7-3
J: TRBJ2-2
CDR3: CASSLTRGQGKIDTGELFF

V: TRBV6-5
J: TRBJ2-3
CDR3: CASSYSGAGDTQYF

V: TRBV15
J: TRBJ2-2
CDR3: CATSRDQLAGGLEELFF

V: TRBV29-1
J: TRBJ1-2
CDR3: CSLRQGDGYTF

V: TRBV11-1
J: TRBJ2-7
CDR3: CASSLSRGGYEQYF

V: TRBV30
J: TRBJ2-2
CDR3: CAWSVQNTGELFF

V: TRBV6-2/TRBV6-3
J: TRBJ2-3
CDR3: CASSSGRIVGTQYF

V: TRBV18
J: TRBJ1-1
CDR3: CASSSLGQGDTEAFF

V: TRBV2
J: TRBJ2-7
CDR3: CASSEIGRTRLYEQYF

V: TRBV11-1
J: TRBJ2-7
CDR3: CASSPRQERGHEQYF

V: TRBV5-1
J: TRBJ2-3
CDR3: CASSSTDSTDTQYF

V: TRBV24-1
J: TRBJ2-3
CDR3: CATSASLAGDTQYF

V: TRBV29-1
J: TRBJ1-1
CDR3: CSVAGRLRFTEAFF

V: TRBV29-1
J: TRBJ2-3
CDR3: CSVEDLWGRGDTQYF

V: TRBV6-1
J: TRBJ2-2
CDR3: CASRILLPGELFF

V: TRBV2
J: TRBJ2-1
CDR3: CASQTSYEQFF

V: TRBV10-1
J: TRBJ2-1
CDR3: CASIRMTGGSYNEQFF

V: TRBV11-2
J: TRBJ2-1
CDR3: CASSLVRRELSSYNEQFF

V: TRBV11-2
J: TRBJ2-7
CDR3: CASSLAGTLYEQYF

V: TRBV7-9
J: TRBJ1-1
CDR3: CASSLRDVENTEAFF

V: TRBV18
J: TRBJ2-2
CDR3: CASSQEDSYNTGELFF

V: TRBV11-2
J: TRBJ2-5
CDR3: CASSLGQGSETQYF

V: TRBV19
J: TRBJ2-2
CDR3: CASSIAQFGAGNTGELFF

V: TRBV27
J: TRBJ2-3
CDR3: CASSFLAGAGTDTQYF

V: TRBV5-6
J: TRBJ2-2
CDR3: CASSLATGSGELFF

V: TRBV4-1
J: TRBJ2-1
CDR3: CASSLKSLAGGPRADEQFF

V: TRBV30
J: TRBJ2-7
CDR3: CAWSPRDASSYEQYF

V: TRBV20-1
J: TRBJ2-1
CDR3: CSARDDGDWDLYNEQFF

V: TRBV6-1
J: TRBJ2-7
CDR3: CASRSGQGAADEQYF

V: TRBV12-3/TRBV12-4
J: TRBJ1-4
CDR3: CASSNLWGFPAENEKLFF

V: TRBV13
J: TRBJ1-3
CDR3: CASSYRDTASESGNTIYF

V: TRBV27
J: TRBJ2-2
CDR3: CASSLRGRITTGELFF

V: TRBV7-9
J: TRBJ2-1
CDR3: CASSPGAEYNEQFF

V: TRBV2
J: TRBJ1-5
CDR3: CASGWTGANQPQHF

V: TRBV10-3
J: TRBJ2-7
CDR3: CASRGTLAGDSYF

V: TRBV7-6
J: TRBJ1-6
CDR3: CASSLGQDTGNSPLHF

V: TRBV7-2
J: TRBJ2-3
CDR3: CASSPLKGTQYF

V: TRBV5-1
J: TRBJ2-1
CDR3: CASSLVHSAENEQFF

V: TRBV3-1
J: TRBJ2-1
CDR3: CASTPRGSYNEQFF

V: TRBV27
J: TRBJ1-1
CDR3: CASSTRGRPTEAFF

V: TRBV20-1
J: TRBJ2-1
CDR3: CSALAGTSGYNEQFF

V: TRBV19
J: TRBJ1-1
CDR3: CASTARPTDVRAEAFF

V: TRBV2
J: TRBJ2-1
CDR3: CASSEAHEQFF

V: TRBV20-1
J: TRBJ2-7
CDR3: CSARVVGGWTSRNYEQYF

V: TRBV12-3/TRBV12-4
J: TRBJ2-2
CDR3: CASSGLAEFANTGELFF

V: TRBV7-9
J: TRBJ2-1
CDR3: CASSPAQSGGSTQFF

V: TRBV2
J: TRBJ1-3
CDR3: CASSEDEPLSGNTIYF

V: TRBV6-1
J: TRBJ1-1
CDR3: CASSSIQGADTEAFF